The rows below give T cell receptor beta chains drawn from one sample of a study of T-cell memory formation after mild COVID-19. MiXCR, run by TCRdb on the 5' RACE reads, gives a single entry per CDR3 protein. The data contain approximately 48,000 distinct CDR3 sequences, approximately 7% of them singletons. What was sequenced was PBMCs or a T cell subset sorted from them (not recorded which). The receptors were sampled from a man aged 18 to 30 who had mild COVID-19 (a few samples of this study predate the infection). Cell type and time point are not known. CDR3s include the opening cysteine and the closing phenylalanine or tryptophan. D genes are given only for firm matches. For some rows the clone size is stated as once, few or many, or as a class when expanded; others skip it.

CDR3aa: CASREPGTGNNEQFF; CDR3nt: TGTGCCAGCAGAGAACCCGGGACAGGGAACAATGAGCAGTTCTTC; len: 15; abundance: many; v_gene: TRBV7-9; j_gene: TRBJ2-1; d_gene: TRBD1
CDR3aa: CASSSHTGGVTDTQYF; CDR3nt: TGTGCCAGCTCCTCCCATACCGGGGGCGTCACAGATACGCAGTATTTT; len: 16; abundance: few; v_gene: TRBV7-9; j_gene: TRBJ2-3; d_gene: NA
CDR3aa: CASSSSGGAFGF; CDR3nt: TGTGCCAGCAGTAGTAGCGGGGGGGCCTTCGGCTTC; len: 12; abundance: few; v_gene: TRBV12-3/TRBV12-4; j_gene: TRBJ2-1; d_gene: TRBD2
CDR3aa: CASSQDKRAGEQFF; CDR3nt: TGCGCCAGCAGCCAAGATAAACGGGCGGGTGAGCAGTTCTTC; len: 14; abundance: once; v_gene: TRBV4-3; j_gene: TRBJ2-1; d_gene: NA
CDR3aa: CASSLAVDRGYGYTF; CDR3nt: TGCGCCAGCAGCTTGGCAGTCGACAGGGGCTATGGCTACACCTTC; len: 15; abundance: NA; v_gene: TRBV5-1; j_gene: TRBJ1-2; d_gene: TRBD1
CDR3aa: CASSQQSQADTQYF; CDR3nt: TGCGCCAGCAGCCAACAGTCCCAGGCAGATACGCAGTATTTT; len: 14; abundance: many; v_gene: TRBV5-1; j_gene: TRBJ2-3; d_gene: NA
CDR3aa: CASSWGLTGEQFF; CDR3nt: TGTGCCAGCAGCTGGGGACTCACGGGAGAGCAGTTCTTC; len: 13; abundance: few; v_gene: TRBV7-9; j_gene: TRBJ2-1; d_gene: NA
CDR3aa: CSVGQTYGYTF; CDR3nt: TGCAGCGTTGGTCAGACCTATGGCTACACCTTC; len: 11; abundance: many; v_gene: TRBV29-1; j_gene: TRBJ1-2; d_gene: NA
CDR3aa: CASSYRTRETQYF; CDR3nt: TGTGCCAGCAGCTATCGGACACGAGAGACCCAGTACTTC; len: 13; abundance: NA; v_gene: TRBV27; j_gene: TRBJ2-5; d_gene: NA
CDR3aa: CASSSVEPTPYEQYF; CDR3nt: TGTGCCAGCAGTTCTGTCGAGCCCACTCCCTACGAGCAGTACTTC; len: 15; abundance: few; v_gene: TRBV28; j_gene: TRBJ2-7; d_gene: NA
CDR3aa: CASSLVVRGTSGANVLTF; CDR3nt: TGCGCCAGCAGCTTGGTCGTTCGGGGAACAAGTGGGGCCAACGTCCTGACTTTC; len: 18; abundance: many; v_gene: TRBV5-1; j_gene: TRBJ2-6; d_gene: NA
CDR3aa: CASTPSGGLNYEQYF; CDR3nt: TGCGCCAGCACCCCAAGCGGGGGCCTAAACTACGAGCAGTACTTC; len: 15; abundance: NA; v_gene: TRBV5-1; j_gene: TRBJ2-7; d_gene: TRBD2
CDR3aa: CASSSGTEVSYGYTF; CDR3nt: TGTGCCAGCAGCTCCGGGACGGAAGTATCCTATGGCTACACCTTC; len: 15; abundance: few; v_gene: TRBV5-4; j_gene: TRBJ1-2; d_gene: NA
CDR3aa: CASMVGSVNSPLHF; CDR3nt: TGTGCCAGCATGGTGGGCTCTGTTAATTCACCCCTCCACTTT; len: 14; abundance: many; v_gene: TRBV27; j_gene: TRBJ1-6; d_gene: NA
CDR3aa: CSARDVQGPLDTQYF; CDR3nt: TGCAGTGCTAGAGATGTACAGGGCCCTTTGGATACGCAGTATTTT; len: 15; abundance: many; v_gene: TRBV20-1; j_gene: TRBJ2-3; d_gene: NA
CDR3aa: CASTQGRGSPLHF; CDR3nt: TGTGCCAGCACCCAGGGTAGGGGCTCACCCCTCCACTTT; len: 13; abundance: NA; v_gene: TRBV7-2; j_gene: TRBJ1-6; d_gene: NA
CDR3aa: CASSMWNRGPSVETQYF; CDR3nt: TGTGCCAGCAGCATGTGGAACAGGGGGCCTTCAGTAGAGACCCAGTACTTC; len: 17; abundance: many; v_gene: TRBV21-1; j_gene: TRBJ2-5; d_gene: NA
CDR3aa: CASSRPGYGYTF; CDR3nt: TGTGCCAGCAGCCGACCAGGGTATGGCTACACCTTC; len: 12; abundance: NA; v_gene: TRBV7-9; j_gene: TRBJ1-2; d_gene: NA
CDR3aa: CASSGPGTGSFF; CDR3nt: TGTGCCAGCAGTGGACCCGGGACAGGGTCTTTCTTT; len: 12; abundance: few; v_gene: TRBV28; j_gene: TRBJ1-1; d_gene: TRBD1
CDR3aa: CASSGASGTDTQYF; CDR3nt: TGTGCCAGTAGTGGGGCTAGCGGGACAGATACGCAGTATTTT; len: 14; abundance: few; v_gene: TRBV19; j_gene: TRBJ2-3; d_gene: TRBD2
CDR3aa: CSASAQGHSPLHF; CDR3nt: TGCAGTGCTAGCGCACAGGGCCATTCACCCCTCCACTTT; len: 13; abundance: NA; v_gene: TRBV20-1; j_gene: TRBJ1-6; d_gene: NA
CDR3aa: CASSLGLPTDTQYF; CDR3nt: TGTGCCAGCAGCTTAGGTCTGCCGACAGATACGCAGTATTTT; len: 14; abundance: many; v_gene: TRBV7-6; j_gene: TRBJ2-3; d_gene: NA
CDR3aa: CASSVETQYF; CDR3nt: TGTGCCAGCAGTGTGGAGACCCAGTACTTC; len: 10; abundance: many; v_gene: TRBV2; j_gene: TRBJ2-5; d_gene: NA
CDR3aa: CASSARTENTEAFF; CDR3nt: TGTGCCAGCAGCGCACGTACCGAGAACACTGAAGCTTTCTTT; len: 14; abundance: few; v_gene: TRBV7-6; j_gene: TRBJ1-1; d_gene: NA
CDR3aa: CASESFAGIETQYF; CDR3nt: TGTGCCAGCGAATCGTTTGCGGGGATCGAGACCCAGTACTTC; len: 14; abundance: few; v_gene: TRBV6-2/TRBV6-3; j_gene: TRBJ2-5; d_gene: NA